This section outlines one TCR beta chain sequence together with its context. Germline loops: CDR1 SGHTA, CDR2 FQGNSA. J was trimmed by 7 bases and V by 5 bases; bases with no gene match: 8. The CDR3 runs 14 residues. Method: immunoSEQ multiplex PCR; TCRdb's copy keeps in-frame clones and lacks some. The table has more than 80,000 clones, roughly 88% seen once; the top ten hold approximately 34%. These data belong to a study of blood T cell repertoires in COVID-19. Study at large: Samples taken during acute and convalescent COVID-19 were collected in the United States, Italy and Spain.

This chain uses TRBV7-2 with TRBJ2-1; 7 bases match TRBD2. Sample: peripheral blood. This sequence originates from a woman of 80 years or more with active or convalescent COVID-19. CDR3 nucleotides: TGTGCCAGCAGCCTGGGGGACTATGTGAATGAGCAGTTCTTC. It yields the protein CASSLGDYVNEQFF.